This T cell receptor beta chain was identified during a study of shared clonotypes between healthy human individuals. Study-wide points: Across subsets, estimated richness was generally greater for naive than for memory populations. Clonotypes not shared had lower generation probabilities than those common to all four donors. Genetic and exposure-history diversity was limited by the few donors.

Germline loops: CDR1 SQVTM, CDR2 ANQGSEA. Between the trimmed V and J ends, which lost 3 bases and 7 bases, there was a span of 9 bases. CDR3 length equals 11 residues. In regard to this clone: What it binds is not known.

This table comes from immunoSEQ multiplex PCR, and its TCRdb copy is limited to in-frame clones, with some not included. The data contain over a million clones, around 78% of them singletons. This rearrangement joins TRBV29-1 to TRBJ1-1; D remains unclear. Source material: memory CD4+ T cells from PBMCs. Described subset: CD45RA-negative fraction. This TCR derives from a man aged 18 to 35 in good health. Some clones in this sample may be carry-over from other donors' samples. Here the CDR3 DNA reads TGCAGCGTTGATGAGGCATTTGAAGCTTTCTTT. As protein: CSVDEAFEAFF. The whole variable domain, remainder taken from reference TRBV29-1 and TRBJ1-1, is SAVISQKPSRDICQRGTSLTIQCQVDSQVTMMFWYRQQPGQSLTLIATANQGSEATYESGFVIDKFPISRPNLTFSTLTVSNMSPEDSSIYLCSVDEAFEAFFGQGTRLTVV.